These T cell receptor beta chains were read from a single sample in a study of blood T cell repertoires in COVID-19. Generated by immunoSEQ multiplex PCR, the TCRdb table keeps only in-frame clones and is missing some. Of a few hundred thousand clones detected, roughly 91% appear once; the ten largest clones hold about 1%. The sequenced sample consisted of peripheral blood. The receptors here all came from a woman in her forties who had recovered from COVID-19. Each CDR3 is given with its conserved first and last residue. The D gene is left open where the match is weak. Clone size, where shown, is once, few, many, or a class for clones that have expanded.

v_gene,abundance,d_gene,j_gene,CDR3nt,CDR3aa
TRBV9,once,TRBD1,TRBJ1-1,TGTGCCAGCAGCCCCCTGGGACAGCAGAACACTGAAGCTTTCTTT,CASSPLGQQNTEAFF
TRBV7-9,.,TRBD2,TRBJ2-1,TGTGCCAGCAGCTTAGCGCCCGGGAGGGGCGCCTACAATGAGCAGTTCTTC,CASSLAPGRGAYNEQFF
TRBV14,.,.,TRBJ1-4,TGTGCCAGCAGCCAGTTGGGCCGACCGAATGAAAAACTGTTTTTT,CASSQLGRPNEKLFF
TRBV5-6,.,TRBD1,TRBJ1-4,TGTGCCAGCAGCTTGGGCACAGGGGTTGTTGAAAAACTGTTTTTT,CASSLGTGVVEKLFF
TRBV7-9,.,TRBD1,TRBJ1-2,TGTGCCAGCAGTTCCTGGACAGGGGGCAGCTATGGCTACACCTTC,CASSSWTGGSYGYTF
TRBV6-5,.,TRBD1,TRBJ2-1,TGTGCCAGCAGAGCGGACAGGGCGTCCTACAATGAGCAGTTCTTC,CASRADRASYNEQFF
TRBV6-6,.,TRBD2,TRBJ2-1,TGTGCCAGCGGAGGCGGCGGGACTAATCCTTACAATGAGCAGTTCTTC,CASGGGGTNPYNEQFF
TRBV19,.,TRBD1,TRBJ1-1,TGTGCCAGCCGAAACAGGGGGAACACTGAAGCTTTCTTT,CASRNRGNTEAFF
TRBV7-9,.,TRBD1,TRBJ2-1,TGTGCCAGCAGCGGACAGGGTGGGGGCTCCTACAATGAGCAGTTCTTC,CASSGQGGGSYNEQFF
TRBV7-6,.,.,TRBJ1-3,TGTGCCAGCAGCTTCGACCCAAAAGGGACTGCTGGAAACACCATATATTTT,CASSFDPKGTAGNTIYF
TRBV5-4,few,TRBD2,TRBJ2-1,TGTGCCAGCAGCTTGGGACTAGCGGGAGGTGGGGATGAGCAGTTCTTC,CASSLGLAGGGDEQFF
TRBV6-2/TRBV6-3,once,.,TRBJ2-3,TGTGCCAGCAGTTATGCGGGCCCTCGGGGGACGCAGTATTTT,CASSYAGPRGTQYF
TRBV2,.,.,TRBJ1-2,TGTGCCAGCAGACAGACGCCCAGGGGCTACACCTTC,CASRQTPRGYTF
TRBV11-3,once,TRBD1,TRBJ1-1,TGTGCCAGCAGCCAGGGGGCTGACACTGAAGCTTTCTTT,CASSQGADTEAFF
TRBV6-5,.,.,TRBJ2-2,TGTGCCAGCAGCCGAGGGACCGGGGAGCTGTTTTTT,CASSRGTGELFF
TRBV5-6,.,TRBD2,TRBJ2-3,TGTGCCAGCAGCCCGGGGACTAGCGGGAGGCTGGTTGGAGATACGCAGTATTTT,CASSPGTSGRLVGDTQYF
TRBV5-8,.,.,TRBJ1-2,TGTGCCAGCAGCTTTCGGGGGTCGGGTGGCTACACCTTC,CASSFRGSGGYTF
TRBV6-2/TRBV6-3,.,TRBD2,TRBJ2-1,TGTGCCAGCAGCCCCCTAGCGGGAGGGTACGGGGAGCAGTTCTTC,CASSPLAGGYGEQFF
TRBV18,.,.,TRBJ2-3,TGTGCCAGCTCCCCGACTGGGAGCACAGATACGCAGTATTTT,CASSPTGSTDTQYF
TRBV25-1,once,TRBD1,TRBJ1-1,TGTGCCAGCAGTGCCCGGACAGGGGGCACTGAAGCTTTCTTT,CASSARTGGTEAFF
TRBV7-8,.,.,TRBJ1-2,TGTGCCAGCAGCTTAGAGGCAGGGGATAGCTATGGCTACACCTTC,CASSLEAGDSYGYTF
TRBV6-5,.,.,TRBJ1-1,TGTGCCAGCACCGAAGGAGGGCTGGCTGAAGCTTTCTTT,CASTEGGLAEAFF
TRBV6-5,once,.,TRBJ2-7,TGTGCCAGCAGGGCAGGTGCCTACGAGCAGTACTTC,CASRAGAYEQYF
TRBV6-2/TRBV6-3,.,.,TRBJ2-3,TGTGCCAGCAGCCCCGGGGGTACCAACGGCTATACGCAGTATTTT,CASSPGGTNGYTQYF
TRBV3-1/TRBV3-2,once,TRBD2,TRBJ2-1,TGTGCCAGCAGCCAAGATGGTGGGCTAGCGGGCCGCTGGCAGTTCTTC,CASSQDGGLAGRWQFF
TRBV18,.,TRBD1,TRBJ1-1,TGTGCCAGCTCATCTACAGGGGGGGAGAACACTGAAGCTTTCTTT,CASSSTGGENTEAFF
TRBV3-1/TRBV3-2,.,TRBD1,TRBJ1-1,TGTGCCAGCAGCCAAGCCGGGACAGGGGCTGAAGCTTTCTTT,CASSQAGTGAEAFF
TRBV29-1,.,.,TRBJ2-1,TGCAGCGTTGAAGGACGCTGGGTGGGCCCCTACAATGAGCAGTTCTTC,CSVEGRWVGPYNEQFF
TRBV18,.,TRBD1,TRBJ1-5,TGTGCCAGCTCAGCGACCCCGGGGACAGGGGGCAATCAGCCCCAGCATTTT,CASSATPGTGGNQPQHF
TRBV3-1/TRBV3-2,once,.,TRBJ1-2,TGTGCCAGCAGCCAATCAACGGACTATCCCTACACCTTC,CASSQSTDYPYTF
TRBV10-2,.,.,TRBJ1-4,TGCGCCAGCAGGGGGGGAGGAAAACTGTTTTTT,CASRGGGKLFF
TRBV19,.,.,TRBJ1-1,TGTGCCAGTAAGAGCGGGCTGCTGAACACTGAAGCTTTCTTT,CASKSGLLNTEAFF
TRBV7-9,.,.,TRBJ1-2,TGTGCCAGCCGGAGGGTTGATGGCTACACCTTC,CASRRVDGYTF
TRBV15,.,TRBD1,TRBJ1-1,TGTGCCACCAGCGGGACAGAGAACACTGAAGCTTTCTTT,CATSGTENTEAFF
TRBV2,once,.,TRBJ1-6,TGTGCCAGCAGTGAATCCCAGGCCCTCCACTTT,CASSESQALHF
TRBV5-1,once,.,TRBJ1-4,TGCGCCAGCAGCTTGGCAGCCGGCGGGGAAAAACTGTTTTTT,CASSLAAGGEKLFF
TRBV10-2,.,.,TRBJ2-3,TGCGCCAGCAGTGACATCCAGGCCACAGATACGCAGTATTTT,CASSDIQATDTQYF
TRBV27,.,TRBD2,TRBJ2-1,TGTGCCAGCAGTTTCCGGCCGACTAGCGGGAGGGCCTTGGACAATGAGCAGTTCTTC,CASSFRPTSGRALDNEQFF
TRBV19,.,.,TRBJ2-6,TGTGCCAGTAGTTCCCACGGGGTTGGGGCCAACGTCCTGACTTTC,CASSSHGVGANVLTF
TRBV7-2,.,TRBD2,TRBJ2-1,TGTGCCAGCAGCCAACTAGCGGGAGGGCGGGAGCAGTTCTTC,CASSQLAGGREQFF
TRBV18,.,TRBD1,TRBJ1-1,TGTGCCAGCTCACCACAGACAGGGAAGGGCGCTGAAGCTTTCTTT,CASSPQTGKGAEAFF
TRBV6-5,once,.,TRBJ1-1,TGTGCCAGCAGGTTCAAGAACACTGAAGCTTTCTTT,CASRFKNTEAFF
TRBV11-2,.,TRBD2,TRBJ2-7,TGTGCCAGCAGCCCCCCGACTAGCGGGAGGAGGGAGCAGTACTTC,CASSPPTSGRREQYF
TRBV18,once,.,TRBJ1-1,TGTGCCAGCTCACCACCCTCGAACACTGAAGCTTTCTTT,CASSPPSNTEAFF